This TCR beta chain was recovered during a study of sequential checkpoint blockade in melanoma. For the study at large: First-line arms were nivolumab then ipilimumab, or the reverse, randomized 1:1. After both sequences, patients received maintenance nivolumab.

Sample treatment: randomized to nivolumab then ipilimumab (arm A) or the reverse (arm B). None of the patients previously received DNA-damaging chemotherapy. PBMC sorting kept live CD3+CD8+ cells without CD19 or CD56. The V gene lost 1 base and the J gene lost 6 bases, with 13 bases spanning the gap. This CDR3 is built from 14 residues. Germline CDR1 and CDR2: SGHTA and FQGNSA. The protocol was immunoSEQ multiplex PCR, while the TCRdb copy is restricted to in-frame clones and leaves out a portion. In the table there are some 9,600 clones, around three quarters of which are singletons. The V and J genes are TRBV7-2 and TRBJ2-7, with D possibly matching TRBD1 (6 bases). This TCR was recovered from a human donor with melanoma. The source was CD8+ T cells sorted from blood (inferred from file names), collected from a patient given nivolumab and ipilimumab in sequence. The CDR3 here is CASSLGLGTSEQYF. As DNA, the CDR3 is TGTGCCAGCAGCTTAGGACTGGGGACAAGCGAGCAGTACTTC.